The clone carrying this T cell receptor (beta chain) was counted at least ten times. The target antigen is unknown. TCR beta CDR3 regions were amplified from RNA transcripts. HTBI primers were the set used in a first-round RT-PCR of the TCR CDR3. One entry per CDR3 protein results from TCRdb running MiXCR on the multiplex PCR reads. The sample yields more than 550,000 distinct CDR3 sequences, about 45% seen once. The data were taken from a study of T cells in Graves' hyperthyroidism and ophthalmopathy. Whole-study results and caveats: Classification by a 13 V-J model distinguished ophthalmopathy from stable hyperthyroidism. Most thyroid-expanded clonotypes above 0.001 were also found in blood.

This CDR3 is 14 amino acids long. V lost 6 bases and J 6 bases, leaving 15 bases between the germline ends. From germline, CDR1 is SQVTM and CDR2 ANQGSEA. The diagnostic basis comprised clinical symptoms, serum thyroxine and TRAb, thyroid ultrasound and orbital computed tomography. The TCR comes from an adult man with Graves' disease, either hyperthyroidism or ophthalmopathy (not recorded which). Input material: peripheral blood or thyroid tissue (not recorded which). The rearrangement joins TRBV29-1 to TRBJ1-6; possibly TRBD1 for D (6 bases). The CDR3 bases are TGCAGCGTCCGACGGGACACGCCTAATTCACCCCTCCACTTT. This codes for CSVRRDTPNSPLHF. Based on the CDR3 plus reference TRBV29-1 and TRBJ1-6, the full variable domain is SAVISQKPSRDICQRGTSLTIQCQVDSQVTMMFWYRQQPGQSLTLIATANQGSEATYESGFVIDKFPISRPNLTFSTLTVSNMSPEDSSIYLCSVRRDTPNSPLHFGNGTRLTVT.